Below, 25 T cell receptor beta chains from the same sample are listed, as sequenced in a study of T cell responses to AZD1222 COVID-19 vaccine. Produced via immunoSEQ multiplex PCR; TCRdb's table is partial and in-frame only. The sample has 240,000 or so clones; approximately 93% are singletons. The sequencing used peripheral blood, collected on day 0 of AZD1222 vaccination. These receptors all stem from an adult in good health.

This CDR3 is CATSSRQGGEKLFF. The DNA for the CDR3 is TGTGCCACCAGCAGCCGACAGGGAGGGGAAAAACTGTTTTTT. The chain combines TRBV15 with TRBJ1-4; TRBD1 matches 7 bases. Trimming at V came to 3 bases and at J to 8 bases, leaving 6 bases not matched to a gene. The CDR3 is made up of 14 amino acids. Germline CDR1 LNHNV, CDR2 YYDKDF (reference sequence). The full variable domain, its missing parts supplied by reference TRBV15 and TRBJ1-4, is DAMVIQNPRYQVTQFGKPVTLSCSQTLNHNVMYWYQQKSSQAPKLLFHYYDKDFNNEADTPDNFQSRRPNTSFCFLDIRSPGLGDTAMYLCATSSRQGGEKLFFGSGTQLSVL.

The J gene is TRBJ1-1, the V gene TRBV11-2; 8 nucleotides match TRBD1. The ends lost 1 base at V and 4 bases at J; junction bases unmatched: 5. The length of the CDR3 is 15 residues. The germline CDR1 and CDR2 sequences are SGHAT and FQNNGV. The CDR3 DNA is TGTGCCAGCAGCTTAGGAACAGGGGGGCGCACTGAAGCTTTCTTT. Translated: CASSLGTGGRTEAFF.

The CDR3 spells CASSSQGRGEQYF. The CDR3 DNA follows: TGTGCCAGCAGTTCCCAGGGCCGGGGGGAGCAGTACTTC. This chain links TRBV27 with TRBJ2-7; perhaps TRBD2 as D (6 bases). Looked up from germline, CDR1 is MNHEY and CDR2 is SMNVEV (reference sequence). The CDR3 runs to 13 residues. V lost 4 bases and J 7 bases, leaving 14 bases between the germline ends.

J is TRBJ2-3 and V is TRBV5-1; TRBD2 matches 10 bases. Trimming cost V 5 bases and J 2 bases; bases outside gene matches: 5. Germline CDR1 SGHRS, CDR2 YFSETQ. The CDR3 contains 15 residues. The CDR3 protein is CASREAGGLTDTQYF. The DNA for the CDR3 is TGCGCCAGCAGGGAAGCGGGGGGGCTCACAGATACGCAGTATTTT.

Here the CDR3 DNA reads TGTGCCAGTAGTATTTCTAGCGGGCTGAGCTCCTACGAGCAGTACTTC. Its protein product is CASSISSGLSSYEQYF. V usage is TRBV19 and J usage is TRBJ2-7, with TRBD2 matching 8 bases. Germline V lookup: CDR1 LNHDA, CDR2 SQIVND (reference sequence). The V and J ends lost 3 bases and 0 bases, in that order; junction bases with no gene match: 7. The CDR3 extends over 16 amino acids.

CDR3 in DNA: TGTGCCAGCAATACGGGAGGTCTAAGCTCCTACAATGAGCAGTTCTTC. This gives the protein CASNTGGLSSYNEQFF. V usage is TRBV27 and J usage is TRBJ2-1; 7 positions match TRBD2. CDR3 length: 16 amino acids. Germline V lookup: CDR1 MNHEY, CDR2 SMNVEV (reference sequence). V lost 7 bases and J lost 0; bases outside the gene matches: 9.

This sequence joins TRBV18 and TRBJ1-4; D is ambiguous. CDR1 is KGHSH and CDR2 is LQKENI in the germline V gene. Deletions cut 3 bases from V and 5 bases from J, with 13 bases between. The CDR3 is 15 residues long. The CDR3 loop reads CASSPLASLNEKLFF. The CDR3 DNA follows: TGTGCCAGCTCACCCTTAGCGTCTCTAAATGAAAAACTGTTTTTT.

V and J are TRBV5-1 and TRBJ1-6; TRBD1 is a possible D gene (6 bases). The CDR3 sequence is 15 residues long. V dropped 5 bases and J dropped 2 bases, with 11 bases sitting between them. Looked up from germline, CDR1 is SGHRS and CDR2 is YFSETQ. The CDR3 region is CASRSGEPYNSPLHF. The CDR3 region has the DNA TGCGCCAGCAGATCAGGGGAGCCCTATAATTCACCCCTCCACTTT.

The sample holds one count of this clone. V and J are TRBV2 and TRBJ2-3, with D maybe TRBD2 (6 bases). The CDR3 spans 12 residues. Germline V gives CDR1 SNHLY, CDR2 FYNNEI. V gave up 11 bases and J gave up 0 bases, with 9 bases separating them. Here the CDR3 DNA reads TGTGCCGGGGGGTCTAGCACAGATACGCAGTATTTT. Translated, it gives CAGGSSTDTQYF.

The V call is TRBV29-1, the J call TRBJ1-1; D unresolved. Germline CDR1 reads SQVTM; CDR2 reads ANQGSEA. This CDR3 has 14 amino acids. V lost 0 bases to trimming and J lost 4 bases, with 12 bases between them. This CDR3 is CSVEDRRIGTEAFF. The DNA for the CDR3 is TGCAGCGTTGAAGACAGGAGAATAGGCACTGAAGCTTTCTTT. The complete variable domain, with remaining parts taken from reference TRBV29-1 and TRBJ1-1, reads SAVISQKPSRDICQRGTSLTIQCQVDSQVTMMFWYRQQPGQSLTLIATANQGSEATYESGFVIDKFPISRPNLTFSTLTVSNMSPEDSSIYLCSVEDRRIGTEAFFGQGTRLTVV.

The chain employs TRBV19 and TRBJ2-7, with 9 positions matching TRBD2. Germline CDR1 and CDR2: LNHDA and SQIVND (reference sequence). This CDR3 is 16 amino acids long. After removal of 5 bases from V and 6 bases from J, the junction contained 14 bases not matched to a gene. The CDR3 loop is CASSPLQGSGSIEQYF. CDR3 coding DNA: TGTGCCAGTAGTCCACTACAAGGTAGCGGGAGCATCGAGCAGTACTTC. Full variable domain (remainder filled in from reference TRBV19 and TRBJ2-7): DGGITQSPKYLFRKEGQNVTLSCEQNLNHDAMYWYRQDPGQGLRLIYYSQIVNDFQKGDIAEGYSVSREKKESFPLTVTSAQKNPTAFYLCASSPLQGSGSIEQYFGPGTRLTVT.

Of note for this clone: This same CDR3 is encoded by further DNA sequences in the sample. V and J are TRBV18 and TRBJ2-5, with unresolved D. CDR1 is KGHSH and CDR2 is LQKENI in the germline V gene. The CDR3 is made up of 12 amino acids. V gave up 2 bases and J gave up 2 bases, with 3 bases separating them. CDR3 nucleotides: TGTGCCAGCTCACCAAGTCAAGAGACCCAGTACTTC. This encodes CASSPSQETQYF.

Notes on this clone: Other DNA sequences in the sample encode the same CDR3. The chain joins TRBV7-8 to TRBJ1-4; D is possibly TRBD1 (5 bases). The V gene lost 3 bases and the J gene lost 7 bases, with 9 bases spanning the gap. Germline CDR1 SGHVS, CDR2 FQNEAQ. CDR3 length: 13 amino acids. For the CDR3, the DNA is TGTGCCAGCAGCTTGGGGACGGTTGAAAAACTGTTTTTT. Translation: CASSLGTVEKLFF.

This clone was picked up one time. The chain employs TRBV27 and TRBJ1-1; 7 bases align to TRBD1. V was pared by 6 bases and J by 4 bases, with 8 bases of the junction left unmatched. This CDR3 is 14 amino acids long. The V gene's germline CDR1 is MNHEY and CDR2 SMNVEV (reference sequence). CDR3 residues: CASRQGGRTTEAFF. Here the CDR3 DNA reads TGTGCCAGCAGGCAGGGGGGCCGAACCACTGAAGCTTTCTTT.

The chain couples TRBV10-2 to TRBJ2-7, with no clear D. Per the germline V gene, CDR1 is WSHSY and CDR2 is SAAADI. Trimming pared 2 bases from V and 7 bases from J, leaving 12 bases between. The CDR3 has 13 residues. CDR3 in amino acids: CASSEPSILEQYF. In DNA, the CDR3 is TGCGCCAGCAGTGAGCCCTCTATTCTTGAGCAGTACTTC.

This clone turned up a few times. DNA for the CDR3: TGTGCCAGCAGCTTAGCGGGAGCTGAAGATACGCAGTATTTT. Protein: CASSLAGAEDTQYF. The rearrangement links TRBV5-4 to TRBJ2-3; 8 bases are shared with TRBD2. Germline CDR1 SGHNT, CDR2 YYREEE (reference sequence). The V and J ends lost 2 bases and 5 bases, in that order; junction bases with no gene match: 4. The CDR3 length is 14 residues.

The V call is TRBV20-1, the J call TRBJ2-1; no clear D. CDR1 DFQATT and CDR2 SNEGSKA come from the germline V gene (reference sequence). V gave up 1 base and J gave up 9 bases, with 7 bases separating them. The CDR3 has 11 residues. The CDR3 bases are TGCAGTGCTAGAGTAACGGCTGAGCAGTTCTTC. Its protein is CSARVTAEQFF.

This chain links TRBV9 with TRBJ1-6; D gene uncertain. The CDR3 extends over 14 amino acids. Trimming removed 0 bases at V and 7 bases at J, with 8 bases between. Germline V CDR1 and CDR2: SGDLS, YYNGEE. CDR3 in DNA: TGTGCCAGCAGCGTAGGAGGAGGAAATTCACCCCTCCACTTT. It translates to CASSVGGGNSPLHF.

The chain uses TRBV9 and TRBJ2-1; D may be TRBD2 (5 bases). Between the trimmed V and J ends, which lost 4 bases and 9 bases, there was a span of 17 bases. This CDR3 comprises 14 residues. Germline assignment: CDR1 SGDLS and CDR2 YYNGEE. The CDR3 here is CASSTGSSSGEQFF. The DNA of the CDR3 is TGTGCCAGCAGCACGGGGTCTTCCTCAGGTGAGCAGTTCTTC.

The gene calls are TRBV5-5 and TRBJ1-5; D unresolved. Trimming stripped 6 bases from V and 3 bases from J, with 16 bases between. Germline values: CDR1 SGHKS, CDR2 YYEKEE (reference sequence). The CDR3 length is 15 residues. CDR3 region: CASTPSWQLNQPQHF. The CDR3 bases are TGTGCCAGCACCCCCAGCTGGCAGCTCAATCAGCCCCAGCATTTT.

The chain is built from TRBV2 and TRBJ2-7, with TRBD2 matching 10 bases. Trimming at V came to 7 bases and at J to 3 bases, leaving 12 bases not matched to a gene. This CDR3 has 16 residues. In germline, CDR1 is SNHLY, CDR2 FYNNEI. The CDR3 region has the DNA TGTGCCAGCAAGATAAATAGCGGGAGGACCAACTACGAGCAGTACTTC. Its protein is CASKINSGRTNYEQYF.

The chain employs TRBV4-3 and TRBJ2-7; D could derive from TRBD1 or TRBD2 (5 bases each). Germline CDR1 is LGHNA and CDR2 is YSLEER. The length of the CDR3 is 16 residues. V lost 0 bases, J lost 4 bases, and 16 bases lay in between. The chain's CDR3 is CASSQETGAGWYEQYF. CDR3 bases: TGCGCCAGCAGCCAAGAAACCGGGGCAGGGTGGTACGAGCAGTACTTC.

V usage is TRBV9 and J usage is TRBJ2-2; possible D gene TRBD2, 6 bases. This CDR3 spans 15 amino acids. Trimming removed 3 bases from V and 6 bases from J, with 15 bases in between. Per germline, CDR1 SGDLS and CDR2 YYNGEE. The CDR3 DNA follows: TGTGCCAGCAGCGCAGACGGAGGCGGGGCCGGGGAGCTGTTTTTT. Amino acid sequence: CASSADGGGAGELFF.

This chain uses TRBV15 with TRBJ2-5; 8 positions match TRBD2. V lost 1 base, J lost 4 bases, and 5 bases stayed unmatched. This CDR3 is 15 amino acids long. Looked up from germline, CDR1 is LNHNV and CDR2 is YYDKDF (reference sequence). CDR3 sequence: CATSRGREGGETQYF. The CDR3 nucleotides are TGTGCCACCAGCAGAGGACGGGAGGGTGGAGAGACCCAGTACTTC.

The gene calls are TRBV13 and TRBJ1-1; tentative D call: TRBD1 (5 bases). Trimming left V 5 bases short and J 1 base short, with 11 bases between. In germline, CDR1 is PRHDT, CDR2 FYEKMQ (reference sequence). This CDR3 comprises 14 residues. In DNA, the CDR3 is TGTGCCAGCAGCCGGGGACGGAGGAACACTGAAGCTTTCTTT. Translating gives CASSRGRRNTEAFF.